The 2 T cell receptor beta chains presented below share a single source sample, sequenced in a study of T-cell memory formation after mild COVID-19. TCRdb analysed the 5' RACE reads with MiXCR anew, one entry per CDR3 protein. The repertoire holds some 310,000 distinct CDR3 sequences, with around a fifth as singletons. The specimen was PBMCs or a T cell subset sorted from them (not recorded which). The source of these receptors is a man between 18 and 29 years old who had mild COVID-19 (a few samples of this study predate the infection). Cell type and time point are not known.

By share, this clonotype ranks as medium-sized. In DNA, the CDR3 is TGCGCCAGCAGCTTGGCGGTTGGAGCCTACACCGGGGAGCTGTTTTTT. Protein: CASSLAVGAYTGELFF. The genes are TRBV5-1 and TRBJ2-2, with unresolved D. V was pared by 0 bases and J by 3 bases, with 12 bases between. Germline V gene data show CDR1 as SGHRS and CDR2 as YFSETQ. CDR3 length: 16 amino acids.

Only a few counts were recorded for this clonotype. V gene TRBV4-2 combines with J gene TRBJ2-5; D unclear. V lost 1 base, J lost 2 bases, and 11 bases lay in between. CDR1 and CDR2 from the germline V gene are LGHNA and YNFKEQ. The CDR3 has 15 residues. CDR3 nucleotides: TGTGCCAGCAGCCAAGCCCACGGGCAGCAAGAGACCCAGTACTTC. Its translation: CASSQAHGQQETQYF.